This T cell receptor beta chain emerged from a study of T cells in localized non-small cell lung cancer. Assay: immunoSEQ multiplex PCR; the TCRdb copy retains only in-frame clones and omits some. Counted here are approximately 2,800 clones, 30% to 35% occurring once; the ten biggest clones make up about 18%. This CDR3 region has 14 residues. In germline, CDR1 is MNHGY, CDR2 SAAAGT. V lost 7 bases and J lost 6; bases outside the gene matches: 8. Study-level findings and limits: Sequencing, confined to only one tumor region, leaves heterogeneity possible.

This clone came up a few times. No antigen is known for it. This specimen was lung tumor tissue, taken before any cancer treatment. V and J are TRBV6-8 and TRBJ1-1; 10 bases are shared with TRBD1. The clonotype originates from an older female donor with stage II squamous cell lung carcinoma. The chain's CDR3 is CASTETGGFAEAFF. The CDR3 bases are TGTGCCAGCACCGAGACAGGGGGCTTCGCTGAAGCTTTCTTT.